The clone carrying this TCR beta chain was detected many times. Its antigen is not identified. The data are from a study of read filtering for tumor transcriptome and immune sequencing. Study-level background: TCR-mapped reads were about 3.5 to 10.27 million with IR-seq versus roughly 80 to 1273 with RNA-seq. Findings and caveats of the study: This fraction held mixed bone marrow immune cells after CD138-negative sorting. In IR-seq, single-read clonotypes were roughly 80% of clonotypes but roughly 3.5% of reads.

V was clipped by 0 bases and J by 3 bases; unmatched bases: 9. The CDR3 is 18 residues long. The germline CDR1 and CDR2 sequences are SGHTA and FQGNSA. Molecular barcoded adaptors covering alpha/delta and beta/gamma chains were used on roughly 400 ng RNA. TCRdb re-derived calls from the reads in MiXCR, one entry per CDR3 protein. The data show 40,000 to 50,000 distinct CDR3 sequences, around a fifth seen once. The gene calls are TRBV7-2 and TRBJ2-3; TRBD2 aligns across 10 bases. Sequencing was done on a sample of a population of CD138-negative cells sorted from bone marrow. The sequence was obtained from a donor at least 40 years old with multiple myeloma. In DNA, the CDR3 is TGTGCCAGCAGCTTAGCCGCTAGCGGGAGTGTCTGGACAGATACGCAGTATTTT. Translated, it gives CASSLAASGSVWTDTQYF.